The 3 T cell receptor beta chains reported below all come from one sample, sequenced in a study of beta chain features in type 1 diabetes. Whole-study results and caveats: Across all four CD4+ subsets, people with type 1 diabetes showed modestly shorter TCRB CDR3s.

Isolated RNA was reverse transcribed in full, so expressed TCRB transcripts were sequenced. Some clones are missing from TCRdb's copy, which holds only in-frame ones; the method was immunoSEQ multiplex PCR. The sample consists of about 170,000 clones, approximately 7.8% of them appearing once. These receptors' antigens are unknown. Sequencing was performed on central memory CD4+ T cells from blood. The source of these receptors is a woman between 40 and 55 years old with type 1 diabetes.

The chain uses TRBV7-8 and TRBJ2-1; 8 bases are a match to TRBD1. Trimming took 7 bases from V and 2 from J; bases not matched to a gene: 10. The CDR3 runs 16 residues. CDR1 is SGHVS and CDR2 is FQNEAQ in the germline V gene. Written as DNA, the CDR3 is TGTGCCAGCACCAAAACCGGGACAGGCCCCTACAATGAGCAGTTCTTC. This sequence encodes CASTKTGTGPYNEQFF.

V gene TRBV7-3 combines with J gene TRBJ2-1, with TRBD1 as a possible D gene (6 bases). CDR3 length equals 11 residues. Trimming took off 5 bases at V and 12 bases at J, with 11 bases between the two ends. Germline lookup yields CDR1 SGHTA and CDR2 FQGTGA. In DNA form, the CDR3 reads TGTGCCAGCAGCGTATCGACAGGGCAGTTCTTC. This sequence encodes CASSVSTGQFF.

The chain couples TRBV11-2 to TRBJ1-2, with 8 bases identical to TRBD1. This CDR3 has 13 amino acids. Germline CDR1 SGHAT, CDR2 FQNNGV. V shed 4 bases, J shed 5 bases, and the junction held 3 bases outside the gene matches. CDR3 nucleotides: TGTGCCAGCAGCTCGAGACAGGGGTATGGCTACACCTTC. As protein: CASSSRQGYGYTF.